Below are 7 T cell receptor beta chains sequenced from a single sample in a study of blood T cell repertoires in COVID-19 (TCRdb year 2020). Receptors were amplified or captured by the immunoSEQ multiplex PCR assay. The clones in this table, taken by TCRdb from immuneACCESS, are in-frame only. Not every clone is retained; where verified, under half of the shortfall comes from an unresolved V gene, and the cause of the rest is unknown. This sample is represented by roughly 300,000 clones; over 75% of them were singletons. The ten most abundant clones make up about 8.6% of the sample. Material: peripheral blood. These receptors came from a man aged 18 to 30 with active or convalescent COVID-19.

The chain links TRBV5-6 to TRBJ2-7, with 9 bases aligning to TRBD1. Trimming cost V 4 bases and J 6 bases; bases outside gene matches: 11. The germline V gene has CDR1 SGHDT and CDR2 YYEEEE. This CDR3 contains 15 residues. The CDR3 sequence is CASSRRGDRESEQYF. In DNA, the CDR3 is TGTGCCAGCAGCCGGAGGGGGGACAGGGAGTCCGAGCAGTACTTC.

CDR3 DNA sequence: TGTGCCAGCACTCCCGGGACAGCAACTGAAGCTTTCTTT. Translating it yields CASTPGTATEAFF. V is TRBV2 and J is TRBJ1-1, with TRBD1 matching over 7 bases. The CDR3 loop spans 13 amino acids. V lost 7 bases to trimming and J lost 5 bases; unmatched junction nucleotides: 7. The germline V gene encodes CDR1 SNHLY and CDR2 FYNNEI.

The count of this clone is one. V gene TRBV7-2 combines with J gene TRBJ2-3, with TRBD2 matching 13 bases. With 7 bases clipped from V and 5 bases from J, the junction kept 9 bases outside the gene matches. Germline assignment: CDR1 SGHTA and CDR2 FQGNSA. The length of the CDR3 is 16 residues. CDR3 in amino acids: CASTFTSGGARDTQYF. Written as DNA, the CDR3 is TGTGCCAGCACCTTTACTAGCGGGGGGGCGAGAGATACGCAGTATTTT. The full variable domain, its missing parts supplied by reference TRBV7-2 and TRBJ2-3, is GAGVSQSPSNKVTEKGKDVELRCDPISGHTALYWYRQSLGQGLEFLIYFQGNSAPDKSGLPSDRFSAERTGGSVSTLTIQRTQQEDSAVYLCASTFTSGGARDTQYFGPGTRLTVL.

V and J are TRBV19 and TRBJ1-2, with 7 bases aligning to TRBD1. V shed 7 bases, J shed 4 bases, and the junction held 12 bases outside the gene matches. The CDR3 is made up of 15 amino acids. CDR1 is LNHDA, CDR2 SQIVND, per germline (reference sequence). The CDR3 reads CASIRESSGGYGYTF. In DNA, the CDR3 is TGTGCCAGTATAAGAGAGTCTTCAGGGGGCTATGGCTACACCTTC.

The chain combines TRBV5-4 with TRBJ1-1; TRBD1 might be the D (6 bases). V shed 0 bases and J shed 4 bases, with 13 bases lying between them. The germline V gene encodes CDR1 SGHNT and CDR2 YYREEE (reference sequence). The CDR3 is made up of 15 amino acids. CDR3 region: CASSLVGGARTEAFF. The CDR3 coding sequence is TGTGCCAGCAGCTTGGTGGGGGGGGCCCGCACTGAAGCTTTCTTT.

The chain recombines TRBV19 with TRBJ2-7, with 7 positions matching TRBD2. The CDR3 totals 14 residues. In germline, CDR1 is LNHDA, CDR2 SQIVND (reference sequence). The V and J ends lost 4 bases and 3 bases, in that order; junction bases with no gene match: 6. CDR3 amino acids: CASSKRTSDYEQYF. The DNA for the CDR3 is TGTGCCAGTAGTAAGCGAACTAGCGACTACGAGCAGTACTTC.

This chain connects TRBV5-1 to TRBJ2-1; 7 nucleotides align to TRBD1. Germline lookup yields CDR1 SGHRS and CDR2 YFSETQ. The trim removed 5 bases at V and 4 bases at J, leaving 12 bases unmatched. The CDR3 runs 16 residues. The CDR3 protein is CASSPDRVPTYNEQFF. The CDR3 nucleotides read TGCGCCAGCAGTCCTGACAGGGTACCGACGTACAATGAGCAGTTCTTC.